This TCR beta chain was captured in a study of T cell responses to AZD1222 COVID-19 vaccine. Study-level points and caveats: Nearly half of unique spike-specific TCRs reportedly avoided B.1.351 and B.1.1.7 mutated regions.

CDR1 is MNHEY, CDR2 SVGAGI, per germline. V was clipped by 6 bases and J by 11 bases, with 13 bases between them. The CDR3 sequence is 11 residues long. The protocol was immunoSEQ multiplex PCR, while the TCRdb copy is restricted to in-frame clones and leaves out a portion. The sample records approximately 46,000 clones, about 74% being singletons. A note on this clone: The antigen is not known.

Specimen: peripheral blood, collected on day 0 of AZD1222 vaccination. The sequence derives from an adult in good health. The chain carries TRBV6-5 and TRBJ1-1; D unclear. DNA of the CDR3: TGTGCCAGCAGAAACCAAGGGCCCGCTTTCTTT. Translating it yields CASRNQGPAFF.